This T cell receptor beta chain emerged from a study of T cells after yellow fever vaccination (dated by TCRdb to 2018 to 2020). With regard to the full study: The SMART-Seq v4 Ultra Low Input RNA kit was used to prepare libraries from fractions with low cell numbers. To track T-cell clones before and after primary and booster YFV17D yellow fever vaccination, bulk TCR alpha and beta repertoires were sequenced longitudinally. Bulk PBMC replicates and cell subsets were isolated from blood drawn at multiple timepoints before and after both primary and secondary immunization. The cohort comprised two healthy male donors, one aged 18 to 30 and one aged 30 to 40 years. General study outcomes and caveats: FACS-sorted repertoires could contain abundant contaminating clonotypes from the bulk population, so computational filtering was required. The secondary T-cell response was weaker than the primary response but faster, peaking on day 5 instead of day 15. A small share of clonotypes was detected in both CD4 and CD8 compartments, with the overlap likely arising from convergent recombination. After the booster, most clones that had expanded after primary vaccination were detected again (roughly 95% of CD4 and roughly nine tenths of CD8), suggesting broad maintenance of memory. Only a couple of donors were included in the study, so the extent to which the findings can be generalized is limited.

This clonotype appeared many times. There is no known antigen for this receptor. No much larger clone is present one base from it, and per-base qualities are unavailable. Sequences SGHAT (CDR1) and FQNNGV (CDR2) are obtained from the germline V gene. Counted from cysteine to phenylalanine, this CDR3 has 13 amino acids. Only the CDR3 DNA stays, 39 bases, in frame from base 1. Relative to germline, V is 6 bases shorter and J is 1 base shorter, with 6 bases between their ends. This sample's treatment or condition label indicates: live attenuated yellow fever vaccine strain. PBMCs were isolated from peripheral blood using a standard Ficoll-Paque protocol. Dynabeads CD4 and CD8 positive selection kits were used to isolate the CD4 and CD8 T-cell fractions. TriZol was used to extract RNA from bulk PBMCs, from CD4 and CD8 fractions, and from dextramer-positive and dextramer-negative fractions. TCR cDNA was made using 5'RACE template switching, a step that added a universal primer site and unique molecular identifiers. Priming for cDNA synthesis came from both the TCR alpha and TCR beta constant segments. Library amplification used two PCR steps, and the second PCR step added sample barcodes and sequencing adapters. Sequencing of libraries was done on Illumina HiSeq 2500 (2x100 bp) or NovaSeq (2x150 bp). In the authors' own workflow: MIGEC handled demultiplexing of reads and collapsing into UMI consensus sequences, while MiXCR performed V(D)J alignment. Vaccine-responding clonotypes were identified with edgeR using replicate PBMC samples, with FDR below 0.01 and a log2 fold change above 5 up to day 15 being required. Bulk clonotypes were assigned CD4 or CD8 identity according to which sequenced CD4 or CD8 repertoire held them at higher abundance. Clones were called with MiXCR by TCRdb after fastp trimmed the public reads at Q25, and only in-frame beta chains were retained. Rows with a matching CDR3 protein are joined into one entry that keeps the most common DNA and genes. The V and J calls were not made by the authors but by TCRdb's processing. This sample gives approximately 70,000 distinct CDR3 sequences in total; around 7% of them show up just once. The ten biggest clones cover about 39% of the sample.

The TCR originated in a man aged 18 to 29 who received the YFV17D yellow fever vaccine. The starting material was CD8+ T cells sorted from PBMCs, obtained more than 35 days after the first yellow fever vaccination. The sequence links TRBV11-2 to TRBJ2-2; the D gene is unclear. The nucleotide sequence is TGTGCCAGCAGGTGGGAGAACACCGGGGAGCTGTTTTTT. Its translation reads: CASRWENTGELFF.